A single TCR beta chain is shown here with its context. The antigen remains unidentified. This sample is drawn from a study of T cell repertoires in cytomegalovirus infection. The study, taken as a whole, reports: Ex vivo responses were dominated by HLA-C-restricted CMV-specific TCR beta clonotypes.

TCRdb reprocessed the reads via MiXCR and lists one record per CDR3 protein. Of 200,000 or so distinct CDR3 sequences in the sample, roughly two fifths were seen once. Trimming removed 3 bases from V and 1 base from J; junction bases left unmatched: 4. This CDR3 comprises 16 residues. CDR1 and CDR2 from the germline V gene are SGHTA and FQGTGA. This clonotype was sampled from a human donor in good health (CMV status not recorded). Some clones in this sample may be carry-over from other donors' samples. The gene calls are TRBV7-3 and TRBJ2-5, with 11 positions matching TRBD1. The sample here was CD8+ T cells from cultured PBMCs, taken from culture after CMV antigen stimulation. Here the CDR3 DNA reads TGTGCCAGCAGCTTTTGGACAGGGGGCCCCCAAGAGACCCAGTACTTC. Its translation: CASSFWTGGPQETQYF.